This paragraph covers one T cell receptor (beta chain) sequence. Its antigen is not identified. This entry belongs to a study of siplizumab effects on memory and regulatory T cells. Study observations and caveats: Many proliferating CD4+ or CD8+ clones remained unclassified. Roughly 75-96% of them could not be assigned either a naive or a memory phenotype. Unstimulated subsets captured only a minor fraction of alloreactive clones.

The table came from immunoSEQ multiplex PCR; TCRdb's copy has only in-frame clones and leaves some out. There are approximately 10,000 clones in the sample; more than 45% occur only once, and roughly 34% lies in the top ten. Mixed lymphocyte reaction cells underwent 6 days of coculture at 37°C. PBMCs labelled with CFSE (responders) and Violet Dye (stimulators) were mixed 1:1. The CDR3 extends over 12 amino acids. The germline V gene encodes CDR1 SNHLY and CDR2 FYNNEI. Trimming removed 0 bases from V and 15 bases from J, with 12 bases in between. This sequence joins TRBV2 and TRBJ1-5, with D perhaps TRBD1 (6 bases). The sample taken for sequencing was CFSE-low (dividing) CD8+ T cells sorted from an allogeneic mixed lymphocyte reaction. This TCR derives from a human donor in good health; the cells came from an allogeneic mixed lymphocyte reaction. Some clones in this sample may be carry-over from other donors' samples. In DNA form, the CDR3 reads TGTGCCAGCAGTGAAGCGCTGGGGACACCGCATTTT. As protein: CASSEALGTPHF.